The clone carrying this T cell receptor beta chain was detected only a few times. Its target is unknown. This specimen belongs to a study of cytomegalovirus exposure and HLA in healthy donors. Findings and caveats of the study: In an earlier analysis, productive rearrangement rates for most beta V segments clustered near 87% or 30%. A few V segments could not be told apart, such as TRBV6-2 and TRBV6-3, and were left out. Within a later analysis, the majority of CMV-associated TCR beta chains appeared HLA-restricted. The authors judged a highly shared variant cluster likely a sequencing artifact.

In germline, CDR1 is SNHLY, CDR2 FYNNEI. The CDR3 consists of 15 residues. V dropped 0 bases and J dropped 4 bases, with 13 bases sitting between them. The PCR ran on 60 Vbeta and 13 Jbeta primers. Using immunoSEQ multiplex PCR, the repertoire was profiled, and TCRdb retains in-frame clones only, with some absent. The sample includes 100,000 to 150,000 clones, roughly 80% of them seen just once. Sequenced: PBMCs. The sequence was obtained from a woman between 40 and 50 years old in good health and CMV-seropositive. The chain has TRBV2 and TRBJ2-7, with a tentative D call TRBD1 (7 bases). CDR3 sequence reads: CASSEARAGGYEQYF. The CDR3 DNA is TGTGCCAGCAGTGAAGCGCGGGCAGGGGGGTACGAGCAGTACTTC.